The clone carrying this T cell receptor (beta chain) was found a few times. The sample originates from a study of graft-versus-host responses after intestinal transplantation. Germline loops: CDR1 ENHRY, CDR2 SYGVKD. Trimming removed 4 bases at V and 7 bases at J, with 8 bases between. The CDR3 consists of 11 residues. The protocol was immunoSEQ multiplex PCR, while the TCRdb copy is restricted to in-frame clones and leaves out a portion. The table shows about 9,700 clones, with 31% occurring only once. This specimen consisted of alloreactive CD4+ T cells from a mixed lymphocyte reaction culture, obtained before transplantation. Subset here: CFSE-low proliferating T cells sorted from roughly 6-day pre-transplant mixed lymphocyte reaction (GvH or HvG direction). This TCR was sampled from a human patient who was an organ donor for intestinal transplantation. The chain joins TRBV10-3 to TRBJ2-7, with D unclear. CDR3 sequence (DNA): TGTGCCATCAGTGCACTCGGGGAGCAGTACTTC. Translation gives CAISALGEQYF.